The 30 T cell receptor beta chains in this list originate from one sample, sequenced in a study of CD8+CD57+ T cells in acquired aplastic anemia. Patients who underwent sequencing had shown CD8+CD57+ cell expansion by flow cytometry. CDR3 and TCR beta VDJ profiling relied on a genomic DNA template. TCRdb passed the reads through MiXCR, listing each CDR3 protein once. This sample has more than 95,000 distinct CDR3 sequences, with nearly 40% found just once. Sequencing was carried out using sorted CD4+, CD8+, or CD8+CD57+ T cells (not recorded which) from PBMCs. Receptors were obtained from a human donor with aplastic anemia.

CDR3 nucleotide sequence: TGCGCCAGCAGCTTGGCCTCCGACAGGGCGAACACAGATACGCAGTATTTT. This translates into CASSLASDRANTDTQYF. V is TRBV5-1 and J is TRBJ2-3; 7 nucleotides match TRBD1. This CDR3 has 17 residues. Unmatched junction bases numbered 9, after V lost 0 bases and J lost 2 bases. The germline V gene has CDR1 SGHRS and CDR2 YFSETQ. The whole variable domain, remainder taken from reference TRBV5-1 and TRBJ2-3, is KAGVTQTPRYLIKTRGQQVTLSCSPISGHRSVSWYQQTPGQGLQFLFEYFSETQRNKGNFPGRFSGRQFSNSRSEMNVSTLELGDSALYLCASSLASDRANTDTQYFGPGTRLTVL.

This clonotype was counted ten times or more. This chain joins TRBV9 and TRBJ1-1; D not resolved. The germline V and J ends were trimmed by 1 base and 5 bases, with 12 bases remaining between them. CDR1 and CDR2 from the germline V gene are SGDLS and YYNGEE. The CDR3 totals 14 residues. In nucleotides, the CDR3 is TGTGCCAGCAGCGTAACTTGGGGAGGAACTGAAGCTTTCTTT. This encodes CASSVTWGGTEAFF.

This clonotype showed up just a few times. The CDR3 DNA reads as TGTGCCAGCAGCCCTCAGGGGGATGGGGCCAACGTCCTGACTTTC. Translation: CASSPQGDGANVLTF. The rearrangement uses TRBV3-1 and TRBJ2-6; TRBD1 agrees at 7 bases. CDR1 and CDR2 (germline): LGHDT, YNNKEL (reference sequence). The V gene end was trimmed by 4 bases and the J gene end by 3 bases; junction bases not matched to a gene: 3. The CDR3 runs 15 residues.

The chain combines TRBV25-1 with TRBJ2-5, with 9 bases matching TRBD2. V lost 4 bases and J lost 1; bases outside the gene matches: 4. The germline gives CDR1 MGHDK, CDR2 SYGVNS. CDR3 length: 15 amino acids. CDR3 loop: CASSGGRGGQETQYF. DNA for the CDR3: TGTGCCAGCAGTGGAGGGCGGGGGGGCCAAGAGACCCAGTACTTC. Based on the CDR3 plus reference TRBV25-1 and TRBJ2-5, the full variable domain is EADIYQTPRYLVIGTGKKITLECSQTMGHDKMYWYQQDPGMELHLIHYSYGVNSTEKGDLSSESTVSRIRTEHFPLTLESARPSHTSQYLCASSGGRGGQETQYFGPGTRLLVL.

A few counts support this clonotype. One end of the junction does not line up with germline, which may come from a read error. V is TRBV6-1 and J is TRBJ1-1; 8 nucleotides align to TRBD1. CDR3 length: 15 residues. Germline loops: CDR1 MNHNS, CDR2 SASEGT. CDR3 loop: CASSASSGGETEASF. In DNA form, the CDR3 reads TGTGCCAGCAGTGCTTCCTCAGGGGGCGAGACTGAAGCTTCCTTT.

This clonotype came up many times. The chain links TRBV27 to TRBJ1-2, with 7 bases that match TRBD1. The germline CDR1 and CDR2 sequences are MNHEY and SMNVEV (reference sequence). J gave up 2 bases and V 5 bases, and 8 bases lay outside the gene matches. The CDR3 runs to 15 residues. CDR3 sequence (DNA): TGTGCCAGCAGTGCCTCGGGACAGCCAAACTATGGCTACACCTTC. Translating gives CASSASGQPNYGYTF.

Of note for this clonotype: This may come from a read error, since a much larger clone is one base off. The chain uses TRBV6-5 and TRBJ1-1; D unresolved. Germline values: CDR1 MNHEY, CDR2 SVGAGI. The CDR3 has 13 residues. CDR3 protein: CASSYSTGTEAYF. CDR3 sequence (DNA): TGTGCCAGCAGTTACTCGACGGGAACTGAAGCTTACTTT.

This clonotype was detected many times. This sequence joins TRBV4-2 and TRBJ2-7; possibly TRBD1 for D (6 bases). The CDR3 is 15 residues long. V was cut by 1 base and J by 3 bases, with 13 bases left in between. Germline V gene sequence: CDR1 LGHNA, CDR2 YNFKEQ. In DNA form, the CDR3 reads TGTGCCAGCAGCCAAGGGGACAAAGAGGACTACGAGCAGTACTTC. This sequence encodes CASSQGDKEDYEQYF.

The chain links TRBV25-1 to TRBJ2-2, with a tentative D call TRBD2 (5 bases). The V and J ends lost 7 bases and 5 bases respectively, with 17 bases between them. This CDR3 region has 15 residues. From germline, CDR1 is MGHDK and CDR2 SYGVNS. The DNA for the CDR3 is TGTGCCAGCAAAGGAGGTTCCGGTGGAACCGGGGAGCTGTTTTTT. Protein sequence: CASKGGSGGTGELFF.

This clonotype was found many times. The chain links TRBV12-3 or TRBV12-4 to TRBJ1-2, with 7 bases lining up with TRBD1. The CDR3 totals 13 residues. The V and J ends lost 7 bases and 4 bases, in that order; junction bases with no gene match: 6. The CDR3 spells CASTSDRSYGYTF. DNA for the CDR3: TGTGCCAGCACCTCGGACAGGAGCTATGGCTACACCTTC.

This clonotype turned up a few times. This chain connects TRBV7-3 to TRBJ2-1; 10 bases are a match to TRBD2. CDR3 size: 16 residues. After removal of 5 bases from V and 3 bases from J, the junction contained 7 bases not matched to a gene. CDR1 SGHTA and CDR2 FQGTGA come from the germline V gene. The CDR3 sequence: CASSRIAGGSYNEQFF. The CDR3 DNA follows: TGTGCCAGCAGCAGAATAGCGGGGGGAAGCTACAATGAGCAGTTCTTC.

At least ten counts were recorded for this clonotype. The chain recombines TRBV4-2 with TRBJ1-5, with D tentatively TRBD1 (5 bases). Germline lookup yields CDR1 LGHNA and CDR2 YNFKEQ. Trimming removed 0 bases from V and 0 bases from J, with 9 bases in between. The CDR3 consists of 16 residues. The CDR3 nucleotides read TGTGCCAGCAGCCAAGACGCGGGGGTTAGCAATCAGCCCCAGCATTTT. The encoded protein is CASSQDAGVSNQPQHF.

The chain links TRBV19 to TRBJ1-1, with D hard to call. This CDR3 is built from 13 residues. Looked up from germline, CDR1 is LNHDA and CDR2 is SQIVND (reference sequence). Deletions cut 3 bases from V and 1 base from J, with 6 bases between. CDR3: CASSIRGNTEAFF. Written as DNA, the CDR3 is TGTGCCAGTAGTATCCGTGGGAACACTGAAGCTTTCTTT.

The CDR3 DNA reads as TGCAGCGTTGTAGGTGGCCCAAATACAGGGGACTACGAGCAGTACTTC. Translation gives CSVVGGPNTGDYEQYF. The chain carries TRBV29-1 and TRBJ2-7; 7 nucleotides align to TRBD1. With 4 bases clipped from V and 3 bases from J, the junction kept 15 bases outside the gene matches. Germline CDR1 reads SQVTM; CDR2 reads ANQGSEA. This CDR3 has 16 residues.

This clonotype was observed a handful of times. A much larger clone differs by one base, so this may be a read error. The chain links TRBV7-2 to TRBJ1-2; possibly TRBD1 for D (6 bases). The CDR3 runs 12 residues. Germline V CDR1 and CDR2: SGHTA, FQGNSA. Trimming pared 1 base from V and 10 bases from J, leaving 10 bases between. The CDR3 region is CASSLGGADYTF. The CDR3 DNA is TGTGCCAGCAGCTTAGGGGGGGCCGACTACACCTTC.

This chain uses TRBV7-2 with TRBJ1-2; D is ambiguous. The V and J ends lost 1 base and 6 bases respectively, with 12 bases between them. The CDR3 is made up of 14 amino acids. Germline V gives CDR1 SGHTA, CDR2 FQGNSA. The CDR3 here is CASSLGSRYDGYTF. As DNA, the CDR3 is TGTGCCAGCAGCTTAGGAAGCAGGTACGATGGCTACACCTTC.

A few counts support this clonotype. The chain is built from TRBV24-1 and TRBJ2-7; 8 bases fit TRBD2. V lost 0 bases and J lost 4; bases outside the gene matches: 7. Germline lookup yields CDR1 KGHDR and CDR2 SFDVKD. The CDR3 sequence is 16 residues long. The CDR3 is CATSDLRSGGLYEQYV. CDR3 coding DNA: TGTGCCACCAGTGATTTGAGAAGCGGGGGATTGTACGAGCAGTACGTC.

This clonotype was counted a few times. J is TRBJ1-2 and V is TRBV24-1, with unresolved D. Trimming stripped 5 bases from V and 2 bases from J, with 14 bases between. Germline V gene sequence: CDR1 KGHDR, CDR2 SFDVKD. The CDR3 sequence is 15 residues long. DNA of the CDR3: TGTGCCACCAGTGCGCCCCCGGGGTCGAACTATGGCTACACCTTC. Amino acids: CATSAPPGSNYGYTF.

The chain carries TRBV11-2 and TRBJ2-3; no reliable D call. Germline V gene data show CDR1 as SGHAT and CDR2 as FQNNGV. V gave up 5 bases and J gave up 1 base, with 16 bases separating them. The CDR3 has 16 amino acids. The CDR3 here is CASSARPTGGTDTQYF. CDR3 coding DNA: TGTGCCAGCAGCGCCCGGCCAACCGGAGGCACAGATACGCAGTATTTT.

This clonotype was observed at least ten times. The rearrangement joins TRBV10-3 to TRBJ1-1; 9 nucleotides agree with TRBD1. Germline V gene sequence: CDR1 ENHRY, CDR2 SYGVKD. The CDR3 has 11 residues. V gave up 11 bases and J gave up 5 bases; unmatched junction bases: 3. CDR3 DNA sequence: TGTGCCGGGGGACAGGGTACTGAAGCTTTCTTT. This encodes CAGGQGTEAFF.

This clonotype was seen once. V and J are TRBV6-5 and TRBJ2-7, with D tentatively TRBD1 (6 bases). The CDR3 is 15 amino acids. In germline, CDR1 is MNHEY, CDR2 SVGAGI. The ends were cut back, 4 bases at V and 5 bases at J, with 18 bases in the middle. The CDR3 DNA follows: TGTGCCAGCAGTTTACAAGGGGTACAGGGCCACGAGCAGTACTTC. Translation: CASSLQGVQGHEQYF.

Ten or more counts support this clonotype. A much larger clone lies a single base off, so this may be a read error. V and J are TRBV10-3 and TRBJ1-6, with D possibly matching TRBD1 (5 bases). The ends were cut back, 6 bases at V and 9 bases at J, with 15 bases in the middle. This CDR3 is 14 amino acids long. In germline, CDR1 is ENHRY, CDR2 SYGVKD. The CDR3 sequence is CAISVDSSRSPLHF. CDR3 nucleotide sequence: TGTGCCATCAGCGTCGACAGCAGCCGTTCACCCCTCCACTTT.

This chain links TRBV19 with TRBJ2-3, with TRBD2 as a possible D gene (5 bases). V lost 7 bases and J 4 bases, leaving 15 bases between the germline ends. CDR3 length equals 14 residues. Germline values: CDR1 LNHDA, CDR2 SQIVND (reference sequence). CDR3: CASTTGLPPDTQYF. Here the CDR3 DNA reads TGTGCCAGTACCACCGGACTTCCCCCAGATACGCAGTATTTT.

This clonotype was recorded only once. The CDR3, as DNA: TGTGCCACCAGCAGAGAGGGACAGGGCGACGAGCAGTACTTC. Translated, it gives CATSREGQGDEQYF. The chain employs TRBV15 and TRBJ2-7; TRBD1 aligns across 9 bases. Unmatched junction bases numbered 2, after V lost 0 bases and J lost 5 bases. CDR3 length equals 14 residues. Germline CDR1 is LNHNV and CDR2 is YYDKDF (reference sequence).

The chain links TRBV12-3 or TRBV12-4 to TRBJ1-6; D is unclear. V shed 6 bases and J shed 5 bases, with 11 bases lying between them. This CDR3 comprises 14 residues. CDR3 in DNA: TGTGCCAGCAGCTCTAGACTGAATAATTCACCCCTCCACTTT. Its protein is CASSSRLNNSPLHF.

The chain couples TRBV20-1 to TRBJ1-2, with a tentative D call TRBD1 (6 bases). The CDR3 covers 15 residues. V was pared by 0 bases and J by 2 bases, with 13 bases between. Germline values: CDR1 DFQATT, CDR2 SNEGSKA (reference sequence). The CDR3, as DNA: TGCAGTGCTAGAGACCCCGACAGGAACAACTATGGCTACACCTTC. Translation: CSARDPDRNNYGYTF.

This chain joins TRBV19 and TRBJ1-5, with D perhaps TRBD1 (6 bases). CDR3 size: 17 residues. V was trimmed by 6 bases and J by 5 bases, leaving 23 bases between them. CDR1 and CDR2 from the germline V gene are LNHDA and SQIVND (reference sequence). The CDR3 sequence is CASRETGTLKRHQPQHF. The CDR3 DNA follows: TGTGCCAGTAGGGAAACTGGGACACTCAAACGACATCAGCCCCAGCATTTT.

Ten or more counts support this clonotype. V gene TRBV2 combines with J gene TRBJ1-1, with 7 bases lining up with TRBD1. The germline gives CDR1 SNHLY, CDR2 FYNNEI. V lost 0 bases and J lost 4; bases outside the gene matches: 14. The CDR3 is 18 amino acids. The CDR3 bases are TGTGCCAGCAGTGAAGCCCTCCCAGGGGGGTTTTCGTCCACTGAAGCTTTCTTT. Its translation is CASSEALPGGFSSTEAFF.

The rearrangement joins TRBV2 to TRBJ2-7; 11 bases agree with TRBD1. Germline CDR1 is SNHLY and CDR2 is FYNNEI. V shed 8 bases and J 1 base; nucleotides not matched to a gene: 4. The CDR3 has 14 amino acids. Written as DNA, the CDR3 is TGTGCCAGCGGCGGACAGGGGGCATCCTACGAGCAGTACTTC. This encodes CASGGQGASYEQYF.

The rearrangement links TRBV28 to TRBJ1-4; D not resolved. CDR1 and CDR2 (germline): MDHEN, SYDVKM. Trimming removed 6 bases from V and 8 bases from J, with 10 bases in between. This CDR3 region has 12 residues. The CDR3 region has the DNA TGTGCCAGCAGAACCCACGGGGAAAAACTGTTTTTT. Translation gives CASRTHGEKLFF.